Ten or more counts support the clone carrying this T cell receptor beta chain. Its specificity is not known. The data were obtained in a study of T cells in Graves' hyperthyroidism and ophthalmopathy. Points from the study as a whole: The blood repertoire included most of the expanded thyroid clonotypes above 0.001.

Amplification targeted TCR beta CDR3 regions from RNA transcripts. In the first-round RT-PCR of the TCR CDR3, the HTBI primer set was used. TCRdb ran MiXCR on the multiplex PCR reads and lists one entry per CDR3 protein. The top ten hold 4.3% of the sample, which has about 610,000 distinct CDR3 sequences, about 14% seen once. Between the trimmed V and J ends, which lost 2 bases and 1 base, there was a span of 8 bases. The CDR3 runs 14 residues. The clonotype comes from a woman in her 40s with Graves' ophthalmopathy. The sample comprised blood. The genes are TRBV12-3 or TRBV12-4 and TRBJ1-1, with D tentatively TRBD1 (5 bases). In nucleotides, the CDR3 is TGTGCCAGCAGTTTATCGGGGGGGAACACTGAAGCTTTCTTT. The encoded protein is CASSLSGGNTEAFF.